A single sample gave rise to the 4 T cell receptor beta chains below, sequenced in a study of T cell repertoires in cytomegalovirus infection. These receptors have no known antigen. TCRdb used MiXCR to reprocess the reads, holding one entry per CDR3 protein. In the table there are about 830,000 distinct CDR3 sequences, approximately 32% of which are singletons. Sample: cultured CD8+ T cells from PBMCs, taken from culture after CMV antigen stimulation. The receptors originated from a human donor in good health (CMV status not recorded). Some clones in this sample may be carry-over from other donors' samples.

The chain joins TRBV2 to TRBJ2-7, with 7 bases matching TRBD2. Germline loops: CDR1 SNHLY, CDR2 FYNNEI. With 1 base clipped from V and 3 bases from J, the junction kept 0 bases outside the gene matches. The CDR3 runs 13 residues. The CDR3 protein is CASSEERGYEQYV. The CDR3 coding sequence is TGTGCCAGCAGTGAAGAGCGGGGCTACGAGCAGTACGTC.

As concerns this clonotype: Mismatch with germline at one junction end may stem from a read error. The chain employs TRBV4-1 and TRBJ2-3; D gene unclear. The CDR3 is made up of 14 amino acids. Germline loops: CDR1 MGHRA, CDR2 YSYEKL. The CDR3 here is CASTQEVGSDTQYF. CDR3 bases: TGCGCCAGCACCCAAGAAGTCGGTTCAGATACGCAGTATTTT.

This chain joins TRBV7-9 and TRBJ2-7; maybe TRBD2 (5 bases). The CDR3 loop spans 13 amino acids. The germline V and J ends were trimmed by 3 bases and 6 bases, with 12 bases remaining between them. CDR1 is SEHNR, CDR2 FQNEAQ, per germline (reference sequence). This CDR3 is CASSLVGEFEQYV. The DNA of the CDR3 is TGTGCCAGCAGCTTGGTTGGGGAGTTCGAGCAGTACGTC.

Only a few counts were recorded for this clonotype. The V gene is TRBV7-9, the J gene TRBJ2-1; 8 positions match TRBD2. Germline V gives CDR1 SEHNR, CDR2 FQNEAQ (reference sequence). There are 16 residues in the CDR3. V was pared by 4 bases and J by 7 bases, with 12 bases of the junction left unmatched. The CDR3 here is CASSSPQRGPGNEQFF. As DNA, the CDR3 is TGTGCCAGCAGCTCCCCACAGCGGGGGCCCGGGAATGAGCAGTTCTTC. Combining the CDR3 with reference TRBV7-9 and TRBJ2-1 gives the whole variable domain DTGVSQNPRHKITKRGQNVTFRCDPISEHNRLYWYRQTLGQGPEFLTYFQNEAQLEKSRLLSDRFSAERPKGSFSTLEIQRTEQGDSAMYLCASSSPQRGPGNEQFFGPGTRLTVL.